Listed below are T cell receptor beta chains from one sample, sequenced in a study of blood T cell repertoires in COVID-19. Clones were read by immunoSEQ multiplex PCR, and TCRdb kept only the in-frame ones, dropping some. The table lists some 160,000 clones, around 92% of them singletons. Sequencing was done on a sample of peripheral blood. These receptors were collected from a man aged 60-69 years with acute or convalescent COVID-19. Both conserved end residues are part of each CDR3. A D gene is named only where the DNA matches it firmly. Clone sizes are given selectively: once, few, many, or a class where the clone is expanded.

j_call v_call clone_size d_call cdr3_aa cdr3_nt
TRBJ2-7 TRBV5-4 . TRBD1 CASSRDREGEQYF TGTGCCAGCAGCAGGGACAGGGAGGGCGAGCAGTACTTC
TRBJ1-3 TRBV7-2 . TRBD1 CASRPGTGVGNTIYF TGTGCCAGCAGGCCCGGGACAGGGGTCGGAAACACCATATATTTT
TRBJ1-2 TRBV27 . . CASSSVDGLGVYGYTF TGTGCCAGCAGTTCTGTAGACGGATTAGGGGTCTATGGCTACACCTTC
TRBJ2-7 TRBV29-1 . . CSVEEGGGRFSYEQYF TGCAGCGTTGAAGAGGGAGGCGGGCGGTTTTCCTACGAGCAGTACTTC
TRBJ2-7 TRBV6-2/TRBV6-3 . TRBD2 CASSSPTSGGSEQYF TGTGCCAGCAGTTCCCCGACTAGCGGGGGGTCCGAGCAGTACTTC
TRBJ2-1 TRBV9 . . CASAGALSYNEQFF TGTGCCAGCGCTGGGGCACTCTCCTACAATGAGCAGTTCTTC
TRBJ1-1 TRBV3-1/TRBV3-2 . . CASSQAQQGGGTEAFF TGTGCCAGCAGCCAAGCCCAACAGGGAGGGGGCACTGAAGCTTTCTTT
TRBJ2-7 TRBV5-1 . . CASSLYGLVSYEQYF TGCGCCAGCAGCTTGTATGGGCTTGTCTCCTACGAGCAGTACTTC
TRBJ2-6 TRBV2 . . CASLRSSGANVLTF TGTGCCTCCCTGAGATCTTCTGGGGCCAACGTCCTGACTTTC
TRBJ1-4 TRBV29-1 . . CSVEDSSFNEKLFF TGCAGCGTTGAAGATAGCTCATTTAATGAAAAACTGTTTTTT
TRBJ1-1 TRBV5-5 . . CASSLDRTMNTEAFF TGTGCCAGCAGCTTGGACAGGACCATGAACACTGAAGCTTTCTTT
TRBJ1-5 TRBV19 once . CASKSGQGGQPQHF TGTGCCAGTAAGTCCGGGCAGGGCGGTCAGCCCCAGCATTTT
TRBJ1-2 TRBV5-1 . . CASSRGGSGDYGYTF TGCGCCAGCAGCAGGGGGGGTTCTGGAGACTATGGCTACACCTTC
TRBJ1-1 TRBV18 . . CASSPNEGGRQRAFF TGTGCCAGCTCGCCCAACGAAGGGGGTAGGCAAAGAGCTTTCTTT
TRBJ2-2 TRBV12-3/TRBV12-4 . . CASSFRGGELFF TGTGCCAGCAGTTTTAGAGGCGGGGAGCTGTTTTTT
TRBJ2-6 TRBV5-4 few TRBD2 CASSAGLASGANVLTF TGTGCCAGCAGCGCCGGACTAGCGTCTGGGGCCAACGTCCTGACTTTC
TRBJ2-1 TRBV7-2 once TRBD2 CASSSGTNLSNEQFF TGTGCCAGCAGCTCAGGGACTAATCTCAGCAATGAGCAGTTCTTC
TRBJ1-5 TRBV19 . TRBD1 CASSILQGALGQPQHF TGTGCCAGTAGTATCCTACAGGGGGCTCTCGGTCAGCCCCAGCATTTT
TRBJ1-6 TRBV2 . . CASTQSVPSTNSPLHF TGTGCCAGCACCCAGAGCGTACCATCTACGAATTCACCCCTCCACTTT
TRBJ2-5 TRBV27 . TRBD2 CASSQGGRGETQYF TGTGCCAGCAGCCAAGGAGGGAGGGGAGAGACCCAGTACTTC
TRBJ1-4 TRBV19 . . CASSKAGATNEKLFF TGTGCCAGTAGTAAGGCGGGGGCAACTAATGAAAAACTGTTTTTT
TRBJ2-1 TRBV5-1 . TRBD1 CASSLGTGGSYNEQFF TGCGCCAGCAGCTTGGGAACAGGGGGCTCCTACAATGAGCAGTTCTTC
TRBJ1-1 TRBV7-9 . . CASSLGWAGNTEAFF TGTGCCAGCAGCCTCGGATGGGCAGGGAACACTGAAGCTTTCTTT
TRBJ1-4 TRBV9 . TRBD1 CASSESGTGGEKLFF TGTGCCAGCAGCGAATCCGGGACAGGGGGTGAAAAACTGTTTTTT
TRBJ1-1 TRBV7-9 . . CASSPPGLFTEAFF TGTGCCAGCAGCCCCCCCGGGTTATTCACTGAAGCTTTCTTT
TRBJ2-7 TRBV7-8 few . CASSARERLSEQYF TGTGCCAGCAGCGCCCGAGAGAGGCTCAGCGAGCAGTACTTC
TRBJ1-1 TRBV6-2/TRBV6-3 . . CASSYSTGGGNTEAFF TGTGCCAGCAGTTACTCGACCGGGGGTGGGAACACTGAAGCTTTCTTT
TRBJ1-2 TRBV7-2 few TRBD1 CASSPGQGAEGYTF TGTGCCAGCAGCCCGGGACAGGGGGCCGAGGGCTACACCTTC
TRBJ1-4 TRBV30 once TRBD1 CAWSGGQGKKLFF TGTGCCTGGAGCGGGGGACAGGGGAAGAAACTGTTTTTT
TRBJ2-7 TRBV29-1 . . CSVVRDSTYEQYF TGCAGCGTTGTCAGGGATTCAACCTACGAGCAGTACTTC
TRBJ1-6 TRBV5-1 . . CASRRLPDSNSPLHF TGCGCCAGCAGGAGGTTACCGGACTCGAATTCACCCCTCCACTTT
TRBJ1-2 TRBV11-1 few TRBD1 CASSSGQNYGYTF TGTGCCAGCAGCTCGGGACAGAACTATGGCTACACCTTC
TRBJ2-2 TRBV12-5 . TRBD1 CASGLEASRTGGELFF TGTGCTAGTGGTTTGGAGGCCTCTCGGACAGGCGGGGAGCTGTTTTTT
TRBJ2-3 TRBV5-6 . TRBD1 CASSLLGQGTDTQYF TGTGCCAGCAGCCTGCTAGGACAGGGTACAGATACGCAGTATTTT
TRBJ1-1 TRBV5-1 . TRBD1 CASSLFTGGRGNTEAFF TGCGCCAGCAGCTTGTTTACAGGGGGCAGAGGGAACACTGAAGCTTTCTTT
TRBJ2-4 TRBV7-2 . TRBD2 CASSPGTSGGARNIQYF TGTGCCAGCAGCCCCGGGACTAGCGGGGGGGCCCGAAACATTCAGTACTTC
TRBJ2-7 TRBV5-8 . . CASSGSRGLAVYEQYF TGTGCCAGCAGCGGATCACGGGGTTTGGCAGTCTACGAGCAGTACTTC